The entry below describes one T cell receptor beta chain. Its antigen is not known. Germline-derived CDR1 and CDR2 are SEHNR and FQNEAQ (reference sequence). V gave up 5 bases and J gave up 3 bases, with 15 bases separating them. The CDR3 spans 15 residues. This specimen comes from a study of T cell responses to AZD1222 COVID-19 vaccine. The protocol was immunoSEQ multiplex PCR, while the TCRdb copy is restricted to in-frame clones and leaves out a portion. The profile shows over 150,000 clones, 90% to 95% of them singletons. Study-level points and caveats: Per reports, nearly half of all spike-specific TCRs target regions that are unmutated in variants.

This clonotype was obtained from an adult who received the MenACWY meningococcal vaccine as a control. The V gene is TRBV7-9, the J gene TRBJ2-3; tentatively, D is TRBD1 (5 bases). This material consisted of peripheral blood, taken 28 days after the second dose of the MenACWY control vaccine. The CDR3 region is CASSVDTDVTDTQYF. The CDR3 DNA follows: TGTGCCAGCAGCGTGGACACGGATGTGACAGATACGCAGTATTTT.